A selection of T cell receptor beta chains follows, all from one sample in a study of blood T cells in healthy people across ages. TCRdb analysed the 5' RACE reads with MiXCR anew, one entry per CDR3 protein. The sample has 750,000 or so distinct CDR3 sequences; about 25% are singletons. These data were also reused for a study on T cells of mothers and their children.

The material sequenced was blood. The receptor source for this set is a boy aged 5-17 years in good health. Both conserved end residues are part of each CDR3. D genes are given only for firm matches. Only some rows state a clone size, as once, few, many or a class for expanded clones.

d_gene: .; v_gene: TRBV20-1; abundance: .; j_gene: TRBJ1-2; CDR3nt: TGCAGTGCTGATAGGGGTTCCGCAGGCTACACCTTC; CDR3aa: CSADRGSAGYTF
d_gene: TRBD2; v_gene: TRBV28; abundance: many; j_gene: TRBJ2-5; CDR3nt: TGTGCCAGCAGCGGACCTAGCGGGAGGGTACAAGAGACCCAGTACTTC; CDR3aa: CASSGPSGRVQETQYF
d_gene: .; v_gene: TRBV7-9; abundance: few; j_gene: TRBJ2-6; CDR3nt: TGTGCCAGCAGCGTAATCAGCTCTGGGGCCAACGTCCTGACTTTC; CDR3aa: CASSVISSGANVLTF
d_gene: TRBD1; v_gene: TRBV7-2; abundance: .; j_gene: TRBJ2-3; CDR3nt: TGTGCCAGCAGCTTAGAAGCCGAAGGGGGCTATACAGATACGCAGTATTTT; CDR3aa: CASSLEAEGGYTDTQYF
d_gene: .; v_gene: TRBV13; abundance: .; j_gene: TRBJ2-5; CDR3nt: TGTGCCAGCAGCTTAAAGGAGACAGTTCTCCAAGAGACCCAGTACTTC; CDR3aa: CASSLKETVLQETQYF
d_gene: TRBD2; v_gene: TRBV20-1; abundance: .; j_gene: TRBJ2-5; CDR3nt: TGCAGTGCTCTCCTAGCGGGACCCCAAGAGACCCAGTACTTC; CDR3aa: CSALLAGPQETQYF
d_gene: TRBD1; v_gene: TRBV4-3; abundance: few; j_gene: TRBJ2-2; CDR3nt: TGCGCCAGCAGCCGACTTTGGAACACAGGGGTGGTCGCCATCGGGGAGCTGTTTTTT; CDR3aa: CASSRLWNTGVVAIGELFF
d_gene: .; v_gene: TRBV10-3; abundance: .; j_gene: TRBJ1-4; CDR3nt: TGTGCCATCAGTGTAGGCGAAAAACTGTTTTTT; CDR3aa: CAISVGEKLFF
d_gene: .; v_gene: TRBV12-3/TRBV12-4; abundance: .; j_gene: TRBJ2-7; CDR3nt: TGTGCCAGCAGTGCAAGTCCCCAGGGTAGGGAGCAGTACTTC; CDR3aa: CASSASPQGREQYF
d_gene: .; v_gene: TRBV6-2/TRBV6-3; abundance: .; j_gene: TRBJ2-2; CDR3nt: TGTGCCAGCAGTGAGAGCCCGGGACAACTAAACGGGGAGCTGTTTTTT; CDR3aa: CASSESPGQLNGELFF
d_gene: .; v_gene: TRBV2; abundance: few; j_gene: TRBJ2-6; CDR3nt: TGTGCCAGCAGTGTATCAAGGATCTCTGGGGCCAACGTCCTGGCTTTC; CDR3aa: CASSVSRISGANVLAF
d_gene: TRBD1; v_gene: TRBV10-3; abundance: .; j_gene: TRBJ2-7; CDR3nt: TGTGCCATCAGCCGGGACAGGGGGCGGACCTACGAGCAGTACTTC; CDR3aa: CAISRDRGRTYEQYF
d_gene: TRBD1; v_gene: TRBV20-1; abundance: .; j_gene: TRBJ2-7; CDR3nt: TGCAGTGCCAGAGAGAGGGGACAGGGACCGCAGTACTTC; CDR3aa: CSARERGQGPQYF
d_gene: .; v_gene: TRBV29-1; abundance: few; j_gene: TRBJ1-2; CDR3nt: TGCAGCGTTGAGGTTCGGAGGGATGGCTATGGCTACACCTTC; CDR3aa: CSVEVRRDGYGYTF
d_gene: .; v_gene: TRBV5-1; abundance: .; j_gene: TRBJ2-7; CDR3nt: TGCGCCAGCACCGCTTCCCCGTTGGCAGGGGACGAGCAGTACTTC; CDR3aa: CASTASPLAGDEQYF
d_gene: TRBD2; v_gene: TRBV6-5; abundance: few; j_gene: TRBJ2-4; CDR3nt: TGTGCCAGCAGCCTGGGGGGGAATCAGTACTTC; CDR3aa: CASSLGGNQYF
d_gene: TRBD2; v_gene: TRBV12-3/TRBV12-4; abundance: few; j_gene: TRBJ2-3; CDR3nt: TGTGCCAGCAGTATAGCGGGAAATCCAGATACGCAGTATTTT; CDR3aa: CASSIAGNPDTQYF
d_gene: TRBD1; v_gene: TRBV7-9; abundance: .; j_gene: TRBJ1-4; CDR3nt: TGTGCCAGCAGGCCGACAGGGTTCGATGAAAAACTGTTTTTT; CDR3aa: CASRPTGFDEKLFF
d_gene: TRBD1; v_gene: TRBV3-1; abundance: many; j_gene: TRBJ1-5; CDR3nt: TGTGCCAGCAGCCCTGGGACAGGTAATCAGCCCCAGCATTTT; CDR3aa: CASSPGTGNQPQHF
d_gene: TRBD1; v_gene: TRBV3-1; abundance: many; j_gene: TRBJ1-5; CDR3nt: TGTGCCAGCAGCTTGGACAGGGATCAGCCCCAGCATTTT; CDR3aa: CASSLDRDQPQHF
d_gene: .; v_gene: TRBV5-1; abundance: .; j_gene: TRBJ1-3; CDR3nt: TGCGCCAGCAGCCTCGGTAGCACGGGAGAATACTCTGGAAACACCATATATTTT; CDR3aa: CASSLGSTGEYSGNTIYF
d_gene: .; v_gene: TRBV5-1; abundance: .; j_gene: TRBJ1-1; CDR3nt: TGCGCCAGCAAGGGATCAGAGGGACCGAACACTGAAGCTTTCTTT; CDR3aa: CASKGSEGPNTEAFF
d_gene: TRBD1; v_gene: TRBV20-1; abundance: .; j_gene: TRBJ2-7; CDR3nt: TGCAGTGCTCGACAATTACAGGGGGCGTCCTACGAGCAGTACTTC; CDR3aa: CSARQLQGASYEQYF
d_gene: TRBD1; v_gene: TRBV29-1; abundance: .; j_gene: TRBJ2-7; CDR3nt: TGCAGCGTCGGACAGGGAAAAGCCTACGAGCAGTACTTC; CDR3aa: CSVGQGKAYEQYF
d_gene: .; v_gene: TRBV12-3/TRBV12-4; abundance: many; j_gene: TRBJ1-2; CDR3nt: TGTGCCAGCAGGCAGGGAGGATATGGCTACACCTTC; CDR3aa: CASRQGGYGYTF
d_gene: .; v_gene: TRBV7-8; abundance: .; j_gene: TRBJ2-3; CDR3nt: TGTGCCAGCAGCTTAGCAAGTCAGGGACGACCGCAACAGTATTTT; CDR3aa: CASSLASQGRPQQYF
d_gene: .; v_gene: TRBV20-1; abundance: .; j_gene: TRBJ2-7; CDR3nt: TGCAGTGCTAGAGATTTGGCGGGATCTGTCTACGAGCAGTACTTC; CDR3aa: CSARDLAGSVYEQYF
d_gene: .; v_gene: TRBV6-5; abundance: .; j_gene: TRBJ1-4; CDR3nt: TGTGCCAGCAGTTACACGGGGGCTAATGAAAAACTGTTTTTT; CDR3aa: CASSYTGANEKLFF
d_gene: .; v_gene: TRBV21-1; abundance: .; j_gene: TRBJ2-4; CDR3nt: TGTGCCAGCAGCCCAAGGTCGTGTTGCGTCAAAAACATTCAGTACTTC; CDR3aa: CASSPRSCCVKNIQYF
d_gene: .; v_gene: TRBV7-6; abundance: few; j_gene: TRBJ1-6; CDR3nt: TGTGCCAGCAGCTTAGCCGCAGCCCGCTCCTATAATTCACCCCTCCACTTT; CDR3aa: CASSLAAARSYNSPLHF
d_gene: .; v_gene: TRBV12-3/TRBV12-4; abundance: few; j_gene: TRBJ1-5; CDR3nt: TGTGCCAGCAGTTCCGGGCGTAATCAGCCCCAGCATTTT; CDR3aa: CASSSGRNQPQHF
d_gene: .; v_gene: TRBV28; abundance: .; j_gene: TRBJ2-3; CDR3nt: TGTGCCAGTATAGCGGTTAGCACAGATACGCAGTATTTT; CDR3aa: CASIAVSTDTQYF
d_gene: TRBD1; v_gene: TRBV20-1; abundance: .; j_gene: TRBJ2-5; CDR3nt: TGCAGTGCTAGAGACCGGGACAGACACTTAGAAGAGACCCAGTACTTC; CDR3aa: CSARDRDRHLEETQYF
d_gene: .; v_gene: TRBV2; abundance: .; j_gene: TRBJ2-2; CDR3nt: TGTGCCAGCAGTGGTTTAACCGGGGAGCTGTTTTTT; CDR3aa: CASSGLTGELFF
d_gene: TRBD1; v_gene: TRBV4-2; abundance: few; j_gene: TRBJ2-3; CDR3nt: TGTGCCAGCAGCCAAGAGGGCACAGGGGACACAGATACGCAGTATTTT; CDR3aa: CASSQEGTGDTDTQYF
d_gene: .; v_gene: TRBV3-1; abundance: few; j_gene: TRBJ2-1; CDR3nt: TGTGCCAGCAGCCAAGATGTGGATAGTTACAATGAGCAGTTCTTC; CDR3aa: CASSQDVDSYNEQFF
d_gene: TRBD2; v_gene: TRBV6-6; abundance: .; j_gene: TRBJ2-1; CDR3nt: TGTGCCAGCAGTGGACTAGGGAAAAACAATGAGCAGTTCTTC; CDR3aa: CASSGLGKNNEQFF
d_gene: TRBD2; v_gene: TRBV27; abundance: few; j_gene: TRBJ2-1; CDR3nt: TGTGCCAGCAGTTTGGGGGTCCCGCTAGCGGGAGCTTCCTACAATGAGCAGTTCTTC; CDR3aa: CASSLGVPLAGASYNEQFF
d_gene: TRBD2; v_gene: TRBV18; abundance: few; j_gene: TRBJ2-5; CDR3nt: TGTGCCAGCTCACCGACTAGCGGGAGTCTAGAGACCCAGTACTTC; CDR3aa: CASSPTSGSLETQYF
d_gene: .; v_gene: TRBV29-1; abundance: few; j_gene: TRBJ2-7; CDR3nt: TGCAGCGTTGATGGCACCAACTACGAGCAGTACTTC; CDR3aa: CSVDGTNYEQYF
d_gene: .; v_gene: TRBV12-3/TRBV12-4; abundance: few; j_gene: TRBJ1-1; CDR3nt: TGTGCCAGCAGCTTGGAACTACTGAACACTGAAGCTTTCTTT; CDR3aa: CASSLELLNTEAFF
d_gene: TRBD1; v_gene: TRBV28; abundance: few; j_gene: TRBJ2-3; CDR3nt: TGTGCCAGCACCGTAACCGGGACAGGGATGGACACGCAGTATTTT; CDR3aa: CASTVTGTGMDTQYF
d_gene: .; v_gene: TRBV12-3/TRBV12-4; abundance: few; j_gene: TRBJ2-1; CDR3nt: TGTGCCAGCTACGAGGGATACAATGAGCAGTTCTTC; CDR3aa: CASYEGYNEQFF
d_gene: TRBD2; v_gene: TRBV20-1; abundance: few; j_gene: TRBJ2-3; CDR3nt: TGCAGTGCTTCCACTCCGGGGGGGGCTGTAGATACGCAGTATTTT; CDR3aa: CSASTPGGAVDTQYF
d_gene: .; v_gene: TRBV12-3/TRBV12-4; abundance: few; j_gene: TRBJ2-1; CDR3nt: TGTGCCAGCAGTCCGGACCGAGGGCTCGGACAGAGCTCCTACAATGAGCAGTTCTTC; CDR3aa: CASSPDRGLGQSSYNEQFF
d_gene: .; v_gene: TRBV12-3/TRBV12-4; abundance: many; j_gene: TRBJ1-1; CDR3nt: TGTGCCAGCAGTTTAATGGGGGGAACTGAAGCTTTCTTT; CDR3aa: CASSLMGGTEAFF
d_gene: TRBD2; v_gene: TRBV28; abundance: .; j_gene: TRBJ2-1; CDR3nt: TGTGCCAGCGGCTCTAGCGGCAATGAGCAGTTCTTC; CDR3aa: CASGSSGNEQFF
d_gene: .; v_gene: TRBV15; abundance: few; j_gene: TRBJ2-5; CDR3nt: TGTGCCACCAGCAGAGGGGGAAGACAGCAAGAGACCCAGTACTTC; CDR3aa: CATSRGGRQQETQYF
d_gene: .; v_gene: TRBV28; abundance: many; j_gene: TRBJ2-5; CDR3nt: TGTGCCAGCAGTTTAGTAGCGGCCACTGAAGAGACCCAGTACTTC; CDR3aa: CASSLVAATEETQYF
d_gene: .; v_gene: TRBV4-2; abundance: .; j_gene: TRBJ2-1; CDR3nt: TGTGCCAGCAGCCAAGGGGGACTGATCAATGAGCAGTTCTTC; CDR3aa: CASSQGGLINEQFF
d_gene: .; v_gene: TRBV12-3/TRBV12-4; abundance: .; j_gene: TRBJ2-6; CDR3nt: TGTGCCAGCAGCCGAGGAGGACAGTTCTCTGGGGCCAACGTCCTGACTTTC; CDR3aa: CASSRGGQFSGANVLTF
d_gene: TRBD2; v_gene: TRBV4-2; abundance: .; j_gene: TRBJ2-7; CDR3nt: TGTGCCAGCAGCCAAGCGGTTTCCGGGACTAGCGGAGCCTACGAGCAGTACTTC; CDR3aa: CASSQAVSGTSGAYEQYF
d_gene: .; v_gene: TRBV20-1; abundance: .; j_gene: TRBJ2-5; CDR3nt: TGCAGTGCTGCGAGACCGGGACTCGATGAGACCCAGTACTTC; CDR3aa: CSAARPGLDETQYF
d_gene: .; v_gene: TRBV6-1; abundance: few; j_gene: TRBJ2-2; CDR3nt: TGTGCCAGCAGGGGCCCGGGGACCGGGGAGCTGTTTTTT; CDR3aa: CASRGPGTGELFF
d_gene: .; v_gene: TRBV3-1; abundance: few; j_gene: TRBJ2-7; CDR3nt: TGTGCCAGCAGCCAAGGGACACAGGGTTCCTACGAGCAGTACTTC; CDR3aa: CASSQGTQGSYEQYF
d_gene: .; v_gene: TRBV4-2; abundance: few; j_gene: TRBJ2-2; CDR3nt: TGTGCCAGCAGCCAAGTGGGGGGAGACAACACCGGGGAGCTGTTTTTT; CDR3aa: CASSQVGGDNTGELFF
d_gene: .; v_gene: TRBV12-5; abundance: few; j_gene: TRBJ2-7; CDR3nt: TGTGCTAGTGGTTTACAACTCCCAACAGTCTACGAGCAGTACTTC; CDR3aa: CASGLQLPTVYEQYF
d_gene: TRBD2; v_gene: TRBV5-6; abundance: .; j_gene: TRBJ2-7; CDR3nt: TGTGCCAGCAGCTTGGATGGGACTAGCGGGAGGCCCACCTACGAGCAGTACTTC; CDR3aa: CASSLDGTSGRPTYEQYF